Listed below are T cell receptor beta chains from one sample, sequenced in a study of shared clonotypes between healthy human individuals. Repertoires were generated with immunoSEQ multiplex PCR, while TCRdb's copy carries only in-frame clones and drops some. The sample yields about 2.3 million clones, under 95% seen once. The material sequenced was naive CD4+ T cells from PBMCs. These receptors were taken from a man in his late teens or twenties in good health. Some clones in this sample may be carry-over from other donors' samples. CDR3s include the opening cysteine and the closing phenylalanine or tryptophan. The D gene is left open where the match is weak. The size field is filled for only some rows; it gives once, few, many or a size class.

CDR3 length: 12
J gene: TRBJ1-1
D gene: .
V gene: TRBV9
clone size: few
CDR3 DNA: TGTGCCAGCAGCGCCGTGGGGGGAGAAGCTTTCTTT
CDR3 protein: CASSAVGGEAFF

CDR3 length: 17
J gene: TRBJ2-4
D gene: TRBD2
V gene: TRBV5-8
clone size: .
CDR3 DNA: TGTGCCAGCAGCAAAATAGCGGGAGGGTTGGCCAAAAACATTCAGTACTTC
CDR3 protein: CASSKIAGGLAKNIQYF

CDR3 length: 18
J gene: TRBJ2-3
D gene: TRBD1
V gene: TRBV5-1
clone size: .
CDR3 DNA: TGCGCCAGCAGCTGGACCGGGACAGATAGGGAAATGAGATATACGCAGTATTTT
CDR3 protein: CASSWTGTDREMRYTQYF

CDR3 length: 15
J gene: TRBJ1-1
D gene: .
V gene: TRBV28
clone size: once
CDR3 DNA: TGTGCCAGCATTGCGAGGAGCCCCTTGGGGACTGAAGCTTTCTTT
CDR3 protein: CASIARSPLGTEAFF

CDR3 length: 14
J gene: TRBJ1-2
D gene: TRBD1
V gene: TRBV19
clone size: .
CDR3 DNA: TGTGCCAGTAGTCGACAGGGGGCTAACTATGGCTACACCTTC
CDR3 protein: CASSRQGANYGYTF

CDR3 length: 14
J gene: TRBJ2-1
D gene: .
V gene: TRBV28
clone size: .
CDR3 DNA: TGTGCCAGCACCCCTCCGGGTCTATACAATGAGCAGTTCTTC
CDR3 protein: CASTPPGLYNEQFF

CDR3 length: 15
J gene: TRBJ1-5
D gene: TRBD1
V gene: TRBV6-1
clone size: .
CDR3 DNA: TGTGCCAGCAGTACCCAGGACAGGAACAATCAGCCCCAGCATTTT
CDR3 protein: CASSTQDRNNQPQHF

CDR3 length: 15
J gene: TRBJ2-7
D gene: TRBD2
V gene: TRBV4-3
clone size: .
CDR3 DNA: TGCGCCAGCAGCCAAGGACTAGCGGGTACCTACGAGCAGTACTTC
CDR3 protein: CASSQGLAGTYEQYF

CDR3 length: 13
J gene: TRBJ2-3
D gene: .
V gene: TRBV29-1
clone size: .
CDR3 DNA: TGCAGCGTGGCGGGACTTAACACAGATACGCAGTATTTT
CDR3 protein: CSVAGLNTDTQYF

CDR3 length: 18
J gene: TRBJ2-7
D gene: TRBD2
V gene: TRBV7-3
clone size: .
CDR3 DNA: TGTGCCAGCAGCTCCCATCGGACTAGCGGGACTCCGACCTACGAGCAGTACTTC
CDR3 protein: CASSSHRTSGTPTYEQYF